This T cell receptor beta chain originates from a study of PD-1 blockade in classical Hodgkin lymphoma (dated by TCRdb to the early 2020s). Regarding the complete study: A peripheral blood immune signature of response to PD-1 blockade in classical Hodgkin lymphoma was defined using TCR beta sequencing and CyTOF.

Genomic DNA was extracted with the Qiagen DNeasy kit from unsorted PBMCs and from negatively selected CD4+ and CD8+ fractions. TCR beta CDR3 regions were amplified by immunoSEQ multiplex PCR using primers annealing to V and J segments. Amplification bias was minimized using a synthetic immune receptor repertoire, and residual bias was removed computationally after sequencing. Per the original workflow: Repertoire diversity was quantified as the Shannon entropy index using custom Python scripts. The unsorted, CD4+ and CD8+ repertoires were each analyzed separately, with the exception of combined analyses, where CD4+ and CD8+ sequences were merged in silico. Here the immuneACCESS table is served through TCRdb, limited to in-frame sequences with V and J called. Missing clones are a known gap in these copies; in checked studies unresolved V genes cover under half, and the rest lacks a known reason. V, J and clone size are those of that table, while D and trimming were read from the DNA. Counted in this sample were 19,000 or so clones; just under 90% of them appeared once. The ten largest make up over 6% of the sample.

Summary of the overall study and its limitations: Baseline TCR diversity was reported to be lower in newly diagnosed patients than in healthy donors, and even lower in relapsed/refractory patients. The study was limited to a single clinical trial cohort, and causes of repertoire differences, possibly disease activity or prior therapy, remained undefined.

V ends up 4 bases short and J 5 bases short, with an unmatched junction base count of 7. From its cysteine to its phenylalanine, the CDR3 spans 16 amino acids. Only the CDR3 DNA stays, 48 bases, in frame from base 1. Taken from the germline V gene, the CDR1 and CDR2 loops are MNHEY and SVGAGI. The time point label, as the study defines it: newly diagnosed, previously untreated cHL patient sample. Magnetic negative selection with a Miltenyi CD8+ T cell isolation kit was used to purify CD8+ T cells from thawed PBMCs. To serve as a comparison group for the relapsed/refractory trial patients, PBMCs were sequenced from patients with newly diagnosed, previously untreated classical Hodgkin lymphoma. Peripheral blood was collected in 8 mL Vacutainer Cell Preparation Tubes, from which PBMCs were isolated by centrifugation and then cryopreserved. Purified CD4+ and CD8+ fractions were prepared only for cases with an additional available PBMC sample. Magnetically labelled cells were removed on LS columns in a quadroMACS separator, and the flow-through was collected as the purified fraction.

A remark on this clone: The antigen it binds to is not known. No quality values exist for individual bases; no much larger clone is one base distant.

The clonotype comes from a human donor with classical Hodgkin lymphoma. Specimen: CD8+ T cells from blood. In this chain, TRBV6-5 is recombined with TRBJ2-7; 14 bases in the middle match TRBD2. The DNA sequence is as follows: TGTGCCAGCAGTTCCATGGGACTAGCGGGGGTAGACGAGCAGTACTTC. This codes for CASSSMGLAGVDEQYF.